Shown below are 20 T cell receptor beta chains from a single sample sequenced in a study of vaccination and CD4 T cells after COVID-19. Documented treatment: roughly 10-day PBMC culture with coronavirus spike peptide pools or control peptides (ViraFEST assay). No cognate antigen is known for these TCRs. Sequenced with the Oncomine TCR Beta short-read assay was DNA taken from cultured CD4+ T cells. TCRdb re-called the PCR reads with MiXCR, one entry per CDR3 protein. The repertoire holds more than 9,000 distinct CDR3 sequences, roughly a third seen once, with approximately 8.8% in the top ten. Sequences were obtained from CD4+ T cells from blood, cultured in vitro. The source of these receptors is a human donor who had recovered from COVID-19.

This clonotype was counted a few times. The chain employs TRBV19 and TRBJ1-5; the D gene is possibly TRBD1 (5 bases). V lost 8 bases, J lost 2 bases, and 10 bases lay in between. The CDR3 is 13 amino acids. CDR1 and CDR2 (germline): LNHDA, SQIVND (reference sequence). CDR3 sequence: CASGWDGNQPQHF. The CDR3 bases are TGTGCCAGTGGCTGGGACGGCAATCAGCCCCAGCATTTT.

The V call is TRBV7-3, the J call TRBJ2-5, with 8 bases that match TRBD2. Trimming removed 2 bases from V and 3 bases from J; junction bases left unmatched: 5. CDR3 length equals 15 residues. Germline CDR1 is SGHTA and CDR2 is FQGTGA. As DNA, the CDR3 is TGTGCCAGCAGCTTAGGCGGGGGGCCGGAAGAGACCCAGTACTTC. It codes for CASSLGGGPEETQYF.

This clonotype is deemed medium-sized. The genes are TRBV21-1 and TRBJ1-6; the table's D call, TRBD1, was not checked against the DNA. TRBV21-1 is annotated as a pseudogene. The length of the CDR3 is 11 residues. CDR3 residues: CASLPLSPLHF. The CDR3, as DNA: TGTGCCAGCCTCCCCCTTTCACCCCTCCACTTT.

V and J are TRBV6-5 and TRBJ2-7; 10 nucleotides agree with TRBD2. The CDR3 is 17 amino acids. V shed 4 bases, J shed 1 base, and the junction held 10 bases outside the gene matches. The germline V gene has CDR1 MNHEY and CDR2 SVGAGI. CDR3: CASSSSRGTSVSYEQYF. The CDR3 coding sequence is TGTGCCAGCAGTTCCTCCCGGGGGACTAGCGTATCCTACGAGCAGTACTTC.

V usage is TRBV21-1 and J usage is TRBJ2-7; the table gives TRBD1 as D, unverified against the DNA. TRBV21-1 constitutes a pseudogene. This CDR3 region has 13 residues. This CDR3 is CASPDRGSREQYF. The CDR3 DNA sequence: TGTGCCAGCCCCGACAGGGGCTCTAGAGAGCAGTACTTC.

This chain uses TRBV12-3 or TRBV12-4 with TRBJ1-1; D is unresolved. The CDR3 runs 12 residues. With 5 bases removed from V and 2 bases from J, the gap between germline ends came to 6 bases. This CDR3 is CASSRDNTEAFF. In nucleotides, the CDR3 is TGTGCCAGCAGTCGGGATAACACTGAAGCTTTCTTT.

Only a few counts were recorded for this clonotype. V usage is TRBV6-1 and J usage is TRBJ1-6, with TRBD1 as a possible D gene (6 bases). The CDR3 extends over 12 amino acids. Germline V CDR1 and CDR2: MNHNS, SASEGT. Trimming took off 10 bases at V and 8 bases at J, with 12 bases between the two ends. CDR3 amino acids: CATGQGYSPLHF. The DNA of the CDR3 is TGTGCCACCGGGCAGGGGTATTCACCCCTCCACTTT.

The CDR3 DNA follows: TGTGCCAGCAGCCCGGACAGAGTTAATTCACCCCTCCACTTT. Translation: CASSPDRVNSPLHF. V usage is TRBV11-2 and J usage is TRBJ1-6; D might be TRBD1 (6 bases). Per the germline V gene, CDR1 is SGHAT and CDR2 is FQNNGV. V was pared by 5 bases and J by 6 bases, with 11 bases between. CDR3 length: 14 residues.

This clonotype is termed medium-sized. The J gene is TRBJ1-5, the V gene TRBV27; D gene uncertain. Germline assignment: CDR1 MNHEY and CDR2 SMNVEV (reference sequence). V lost 6 bases and J lost 7, with 13 bases in between. CDR3 length equals 13 residues. The CDR3 DNA reads as TGTGCCAGCAGCCCCAAGACACGGCAGCCCCAGCATTTT. Its translation: CASSPKTRQPQHF.

This clonotype was detected only a few times. The chain couples TRBV24-1 to TRBJ2-5; 8 bases map to TRBD1. Losses at the gene ends were 2 bases for V and 2 bases for J; bases not matched to a gene: 3. The CDR3 has 15 amino acids. The germline CDR1 and CDR2 sequences are KGHDR and SFDVKD. This chain's CDR3 is CATSDSGQGQETQYF. The CDR3 bases are TGTGCCACCAGTGATTCCGGACAGGGACAAGAGACCCAGTACTTC.

This sequence joins TRBV7-2 and TRBJ1-5, with D perhaps TRBD1 (5 bases). The CDR3 runs 15 residues. CDR1 is SGHTA, CDR2 FQGNSA, per germline. V lost 5 bases and J 7 bases, leaving 18 bases between the germline ends. CDR3 sequence reads: CASSQPGAVGQPQHF. As DNA, the CDR3 is TGTGCCAGCAGCCAACCTGGGGCGGTGGGGCAGCCCCAGCATTTT. The whole variable domain, filled in from reference TRBV7-2 and TRBJ1-5, reads GAGVSQSPSNKVTEKGKDVELRCDPISGHTALYWYRQSLGQGLEFLIYFQGNSAPDKSGLPSDRFSAERTGGSVSTLTIQRTQQEDSAVYLCASSQPGAVGQPQHFGDGTRLSIL.

In its sample, this clonotype was seen a few times. This chain joins TRBV9 and TRBJ1-6, with D perhaps TRBD1 (6 bases). Germline V gene lookup returns CDR1 SGDLS and CDR2 YYNGEE. V gave up 5 bases and J gave up 10 bases, with 16 bases separating them. The length of the CDR3 is 14 residues. Here the CDR3 DNA reads TGTGCCAGCAGTGCGACAGGAGGAGGGTCACCCCTCCACTTT. This sequence encodes CASSATGGGSPLHF.

The J gene is TRBJ2-3, the V gene TRBV27; 9 nucleotides agree with TRBD1. Trimming cost V 6 bases and J 4 bases; bases outside gene matches: 5. This CDR3 has 14 amino acids. Germline V gene sequence: CDR1 MNHEY, CDR2 SMNVEV (reference sequence). CDR3 amino acids: CASRLQGAADTQYF. CDR3 coding DNA: TGTGCCAGCAGGCTACAGGGGGCGGCAGATACGCAGTATTTT.

The V and J genes are TRBV30 and TRBJ2-2; a possible D gene is TRBD1 (6 bases). Trimming removed 3 bases from V and 2 bases from J, with 13 bases in between. The CDR3 consists of 15 residues. The germline V gene encodes CDR1 GTSNPN and CDR2 SVGIG (reference sequence). The CDR3 region has the DNA TGTGCCTGGAGGGCCCAGGGGATCAACACCGGGGAGCTGTTTTTT. Translated, it gives CAWRAQGINTGELFF. Complete variable domain (other parts from reference TRBV30 and TRBJ2-2): SQTIHQWPATLVQPVGSPLSLECTVEGTSNPNLYWYRQAAGRGLQLLFYSVGIGQISSEVPQNLSASRPQDRQFILSSKKLLLSDSGFYLCAWRAQGINTGELFFGEGSRLTVL.

This clonotype appeared a few times. This chain joins TRBV6-1 and TRBJ1-2, with D tentatively TRBD1 (5 bases). Germline V gives CDR1 MNHNS, CDR2 SASEGT. The germline V and J ends were trimmed by 1 base and 5 bases, with 8 bases remaining between them. CDR3 length equals 13 residues. The CDR3 sequence is CASSEVGPYGYTF. The CDR3 nucleotides read TGTGCCAGCAGTGAAGTGGGGCCATATGGCTACACCTTC.

This clonotype showed up just a few times. The genes are TRBV6-2 or TRBV6-3 and TRBJ2-6, with TRBD1 matching over 7 bases. V gave up 7 bases and J gave up 1 base; unmatched junction bases: 4. CDR1 is MNHEY and CDR2 is SVGEGT in the germline V gene. The CDR3 runs 15 residues. The DNA for the CDR3 is TGTGCCAGCAATAACAGGGGTTCTGGGGCCAACGTCCTGACTTTC. This sequence encodes CASNNRGSGANVLTF.

The gene calls are TRBV20-1 and TRBJ1-1; 7 bases align to TRBD1. Losses at the gene ends were 4 bases for V and 4 bases for J; bases not matched to a gene: 9. This CDR3 contains 14 residues. Germline loops: CDR1 DFQATT, CDR2 SNEGSKA (reference sequence). In DNA, the CDR3 is TGCAGTGCTACTTCTACAGGGGCTGCCACTGAAGCTTTCTTT. This sequence encodes CSATSTGAATEAFF.

In this sample, this clonotype turned up a few times. This chain links TRBV11-2 with TRBJ2-7; TRBD2 agrees at 11 bases. Losses at the gene ends were 5 bases for V and 6 bases for J; bases not matched to a gene: 9. The CDR3 runs 15 residues. Germline CDR1 is SGHAT and CDR2 is FQNNGV. Written as DNA, the CDR3 is TGTGCCAGCAGCGGACTTAGCGGGAGGGCCCCCGAGCAGTACTTC. It encodes CASSGLSGRAPEQYF. Supplemented by reference TRBV11-2 and TRBJ2-7, the full variable domain reads EAGVAQSPRYKIIEKRQSVAFWCNPISGHATLYWYQQILGQGPKLLIQFQNNGVVDDSQLPKDRFSAERLKGVDSTLKIQPAKLEDSAVYLCASSGLSGRAPEQYFGPGTRLTVT.

This clonotype was detected a few times. The chain recombines TRBV6-2 or TRBV6-3 with TRBJ2-1; D is ambiguous. Germline values: CDR1 MNHEY, CDR2 SVGEGT. This CDR3 comprises 11 residues. The germline V and J ends were trimmed by 3 bases and 6 bases, with 3 bases remaining between them. The CDR3 DNA is TGTGCCAGCAGTTATGGCAATGAGCAGTTCTTC. It codes for CASSYGNEQFF.

In its sample, this clonotype is medium-sized. This sequence joins TRBV20-1 and TRBJ1-2; TRBD1 might be the D (6 bases). Germline-derived CDR1 and CDR2 are DFQATT and SNEGSKA (reference sequence). V was shortened by 6 bases and J by 6 bases, with 17 bases between the two germline ends. This CDR3 contains 13 residues. CDR3 nucleotide sequence: TGCAGTGCCTTCATTACAGGGTTCAATGGCTACACCTTC. It translates to CSAFITGFNGYTF.